This T cell receptor (beta chain) was sequenced in a study of control samples from healthy donors and cancer patients (TCRdb year 2020). Library method: the immunoSEQ multiplex PCR assay. TCRdb took this table from immuneACCESS and kept in-frame rearrangements with V and J called. Such tables lack part of the clones; where checked against another copy, unresolved V genes explain under half of the gap, and the rest is unexplained. The sample records 25,000 or so clones, roughly 85% of which are singletons. The top ten constitute around 7.1% of the sample. The germline V gene yields MNHEY for CDR1 and SVGEGT for CDR2. Including the terminal cysteine and phenylalanine, the CDR3 comprises 13 residues. Of the read, only the CDR3 DNA is kept; its 39 bases are in frame from base 1. The trim is 4 bases for V and 8 bases for J, with a gap of 12 bases between the germline ends. As regards this clone: What this receptor recognizes is not known. No per-base quality is available; no much larger clone lies one base away.

This TCR came from a woman aged 55-70 years with head and neck cancer. The chain is assembled from TRBV6-2 or TRBV6-3 and TRBJ2-4, with the D segment possibly TRBD1 or TRBD2, each aligning over 6 bases. Sequenced input: PBMCs. In nucleotides, the sequence is TGTGCCAGCAGTTTCCAGGAGGGGGACATTCAGTACTTC. Its protein is CASSFQEGDIQYF.